Following are 3 T cell receptor beta chains from one sample sequenced in a study of OX40 agonist ivuxolimab in advanced cancers. Some clones are missing from TCRdb's copy, which holds only in-frame ones; the method was immunoSEQ multiplex PCR. The repertoire holds some 80,000 clones, 85% seen once, with more than 0.6% in the top ten. The sequenced sample was CD4+ or CD8+ T cells sorted from blood, obtained in a trial of the OX40 agonist ivuxolimab. The receptor set was obtained from an adult with an advanced solid tumor such as melanoma, head and neck, liver or kidney cancer.

The chain is built from TRBV7-8 and TRBJ1-6; D gene ambiguous. The CDR3 is 13 residues long. Trimming cost V 2 bases and J 8 bases, with 7 bases left between them. Germline V lookup: CDR1 SGHVS, CDR2 FQNEAQ. The CDR3 DNA follows: TGTGCCAGCAGCTTAAGAGCGGATTCACCCCTCCACTTT. This gives the protein CASSLRADSPLHF.

Remarks on this clone: In the same sample, other DNA sequences code for this CDR3. This chain uses TRBV19 with TRBJ1-2; TRBD1 matches at 9 bases. The germline gives CDR1 LNHDA, CDR2 SQIVND (reference sequence). The CDR3 is made up of 13 amino acids. Unmatched junction bases numbered 6, after V lost 5 bases and J lost 8 bases. This CDR3 reads CASSLGQGGGYTF. The CDR3 DNA reads as TGTGCCAGTAGTTTGGGACAGGGTGGAGGCTACACCTTC. Variable domain in full (rest from reference TRBV19 and TRBJ1-2): DGGITQSPKYLFRKEGQNVTLSCEQNLNHDAMYWYRQDPGQGLRLIYYSQIVNDFQKGDIAEGYSVSREKKESFPLTVTSAQKNPTAFYLCASSLGQGGGYTFGSGTRLTVV.

J is TRBJ1-3 and V is TRBV30; D remains ambiguous. Germline CDR1 GTSNPN, CDR2 SVGIG (reference sequence). The CDR3 has 12 amino acids. The V end lost 1 base, the J end lost 3 bases, and 4 bases lay between the germline ends. CDR3 DNA: TGTGCCTGGAGTGGGGGTGGAAACACCATATATTTT. Amino acids: CAWSGGGNTIYF.